This T cell receptor beta chain was recovered during a study of blood T cell repertoires in COVID-19. Overall study: COVID-19 samples from acute and convalescent phases originated in the United States, Italy and Spain. T cells, B-cell-depleted T cells, or PBMCs provided the cDNA or gDNA that served as material.

Authors' methods: Scientists estimated how many nucleated cells there were by amplifying reference gene primers. Data came from immunoSEQ multiplex PCR; TCRdb stores just in-frame clones and leaves some out. The V and J calls and clone size were taken over from that table, and D and trimming were inferred from the DNA. Among 200,000 to 250,000 clones listed, 80% to 90% were seen once. V lost 0 bases and J lost 2; bases outside the gene matches: 8. Germline loops: CDR1 SGHDN, CDR2 FVKESK. This CDR3 contains 17 residues. Source material: peripheral blood. The sequence derives from a man aged 50 or older with active or convalescent COVID-19. This chain joins TRBV14 and TRBJ2-3; 7 bases align to TRBD2. CDR3 sequence (DNA): TGTGCCAGCAGCCAAGATTGGGAGGGGTTCACCACAGATACGCAGTATTTT. The encoded protein is CASSQDWEGFTTDTQYF.